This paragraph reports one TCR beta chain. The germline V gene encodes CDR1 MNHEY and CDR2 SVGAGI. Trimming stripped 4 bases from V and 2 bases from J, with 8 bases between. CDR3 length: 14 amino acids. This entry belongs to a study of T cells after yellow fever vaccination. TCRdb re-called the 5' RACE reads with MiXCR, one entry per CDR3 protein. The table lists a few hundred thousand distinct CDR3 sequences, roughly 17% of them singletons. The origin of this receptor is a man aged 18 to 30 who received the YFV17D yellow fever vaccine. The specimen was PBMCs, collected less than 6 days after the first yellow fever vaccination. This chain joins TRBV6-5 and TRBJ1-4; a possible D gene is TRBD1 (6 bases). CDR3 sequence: CASSSGGTNEKLFF. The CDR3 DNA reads TGTGCCAGCAGTTCGGGGGGCACTAATGAAAAACTGTTTTTT.